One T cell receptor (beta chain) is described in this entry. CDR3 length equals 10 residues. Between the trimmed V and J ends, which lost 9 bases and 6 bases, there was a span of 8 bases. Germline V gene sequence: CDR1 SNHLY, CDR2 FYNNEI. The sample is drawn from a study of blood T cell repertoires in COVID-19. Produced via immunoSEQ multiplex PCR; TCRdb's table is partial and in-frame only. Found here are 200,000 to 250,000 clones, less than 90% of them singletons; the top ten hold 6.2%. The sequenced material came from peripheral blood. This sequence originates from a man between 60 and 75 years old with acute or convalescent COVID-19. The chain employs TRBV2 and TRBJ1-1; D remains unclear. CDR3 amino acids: CASGLAEAFF. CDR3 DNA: TGTGCCAGTGGGCTGGCTGAAGCTTTCTTT. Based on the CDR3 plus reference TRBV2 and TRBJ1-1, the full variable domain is EPEVTQTPSHQVTQMGQEVILRCVPISNHLYFYWYRQILGQKVEFLVSFYNNEISEKSEIFDDQFSVERPDGSNFTLKIRSTKLEDSAMYFCASGLAEAFFGQGTRLTVV.